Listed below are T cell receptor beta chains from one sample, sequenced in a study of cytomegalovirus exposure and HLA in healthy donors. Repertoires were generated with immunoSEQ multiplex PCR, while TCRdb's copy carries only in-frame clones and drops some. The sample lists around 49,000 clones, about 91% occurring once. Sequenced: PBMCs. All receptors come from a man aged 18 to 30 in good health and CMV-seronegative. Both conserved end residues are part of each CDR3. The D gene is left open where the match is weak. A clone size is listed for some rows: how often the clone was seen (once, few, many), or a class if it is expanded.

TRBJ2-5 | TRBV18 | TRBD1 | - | CASSPGQGAETQYF | TGTGCCAGCTCACCGGGACAGGGTGCCGAGACCCAGTACTTC
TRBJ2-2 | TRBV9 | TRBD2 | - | CASSTRPGVTSGTGELFF | TGTGCCAGCAGCACTCGACCAGGTGTCACTAGCGGGACCGGGGAGCTGTTTTTT
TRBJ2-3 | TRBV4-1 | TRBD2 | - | CASSQVFLSGRALDTQYF | TGCGCCAGCAGCCAAGTCTTCCTCAGCGGGAGGGCCCTAGATACGCAGTATTTT
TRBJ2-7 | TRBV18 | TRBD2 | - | CASSPGRRGFGEQYF | TGTGCCAGCTCACCCGGCAGGCGGGGGTTCGGCGAGCAGTACTTC
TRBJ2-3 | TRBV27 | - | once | CASSRRIAGPGDTQYF | TGTGCCAGCAGTCGCCGTATTGCAGGGCCCGGGGATACGCAGTATTTT
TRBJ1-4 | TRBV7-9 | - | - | CASSSRQTTNEKLFF | TGTGCCAGCAGCTCTCGACAGACAACTAATGAAAAACTGTTTTTT
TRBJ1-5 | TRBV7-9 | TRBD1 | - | CASSLGGQGGNQPQHF | TGTGCCAGCAGCTTAGGAGGACAGGGGGGAAATCAGCCCCAGCATTTT
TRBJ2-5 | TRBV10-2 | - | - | CASSPRSGETQYF | TGCGCCAGCAGCCCCAGGTCCGGAGAGACCCAGTACTTC
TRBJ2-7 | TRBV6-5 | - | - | CASSYSGGEQYF | TGTGCCAGCAGTTACTCGGGGGGAGAGCAGTACTTC
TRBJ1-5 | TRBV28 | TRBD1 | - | CASSLNGQGVQPQHF | TGTGCCAGCAGTTTAAATGGACAGGGGGTTCAGCCCCAGCATTTT
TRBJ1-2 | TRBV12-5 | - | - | CASGLGPRDKNYGYTF | TGTGCTAGTGGTTTGGGCCCAAGGGACAAAAACTATGGCTACACCTTC
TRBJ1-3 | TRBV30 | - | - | CAWSGPSSGQLRNTIYF | TGTGCCTGGAGTGGCCCATCGTCAGGTCAACTCCGAAACACCATATATTTT
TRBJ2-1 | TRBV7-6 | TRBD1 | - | CASSLEQGRPTALFF | TGTGCCAGCAGCTTAGAACAGGGGCGCCCAACGGCTCTGTTCTTC
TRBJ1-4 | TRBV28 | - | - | CASSFYQGLEKLFF | TGTGCCAGCAGTTTCTATCAGGGTCTGGAAAAACTGTTTTTT
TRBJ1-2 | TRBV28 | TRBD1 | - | CASSFLGTGEAYGYTF | TGTGCCAGCAGTTTCCTGGGGACAGGGGAGGCCTATGGCTACACCTTC
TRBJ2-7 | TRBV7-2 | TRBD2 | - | CASSLQTSGNYEQYF | TGTGCCAGCAGCTTACAAACTAGCGGGAACTACGAGCAGTACTTC
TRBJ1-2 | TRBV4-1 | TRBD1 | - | CASSPQDREAGYTF | TGCGCCAGCAGCCCTCAAGACAGGGAAGCCGGCTACACCTTC
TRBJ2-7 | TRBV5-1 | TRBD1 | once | CASSLEVPGQAYEQYF | TGCGCCAGCAGCTTGGAGGTCCCCGGACAGGCCTACGAGCAGTACTTC
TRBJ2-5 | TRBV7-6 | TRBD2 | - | CASSSIAGGLETQYF | TGTGCCAGCAGCTCTATAGCGGGAGGGCTAGAGACCCAGTACTTC
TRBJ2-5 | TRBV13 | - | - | CASSWFRQIQETQYF | TGTGCCAGCAGCTGGTTTAGACAGATCCAAGAGACCCAGTACTTC
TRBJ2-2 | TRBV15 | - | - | CATSHLGGLAAPRELFF | TGTGCCACCAGCCATCTCGGGGGGCTAGCGGCCCCCCGGGAGCTGTTTTTT
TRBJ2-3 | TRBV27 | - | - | CASSLVFGSTTDTQYF | TGTGCCAGCAGTTTAGTTTTCGGGAGTACCACCGATACGCAGTATTTT
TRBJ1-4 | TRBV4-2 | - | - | CASSRKGGEGSEKLFF | TGTGCCAGCAGCCGGAAAGGGGGGGAAGGGTCTGAAAAACTGTTTTTT
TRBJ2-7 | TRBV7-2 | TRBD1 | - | CASSSPPGGPYEQYF | TGTGCCAGCAGCTCCCCCCCAGGGGGTCCCTACGAGCAGTACTTC
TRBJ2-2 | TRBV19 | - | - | CASEYSSAGELFF | TGTGCCAGTGAATATTCATCAGCCGGGGAGCTGTTTTTT
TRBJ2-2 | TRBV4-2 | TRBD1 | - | CASSQGQGNPGELFF | TGTGCCAGCAGCCAGGGACAGGGGAATCCCGGGGAGCTGTTTTTT
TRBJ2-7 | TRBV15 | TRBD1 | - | CATSERRTGLTYEQYF | TGTGCCACCAGCGAAAGGAGGACAGGTCTAACCTACGAGCAGTACTTC
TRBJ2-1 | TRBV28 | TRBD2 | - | CASRDPPLTSGSFHSEQFF | TGTGCCAGCAGAGATCCCCCCTTGACTAGCGGGAGTTTTCATAGTGAGCAGTTCTTC
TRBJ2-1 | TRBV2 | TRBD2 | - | CASSEVGSGRPGLF | TGTGCCAGCAGTGAAGTTGGTAGCGGGAGGCCCGGGCTCTTC
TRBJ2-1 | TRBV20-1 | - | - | CSAFGGNEQFF | TGCAGTGCTTTCGGGGGCAATGAGCAGTTCTTC
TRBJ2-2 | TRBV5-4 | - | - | CASSLGSPGNTGELFF | TGTGCCAGCAGCTTGGGCAGCCCAGGGAACACCGGGGAGCTGTTTTTT
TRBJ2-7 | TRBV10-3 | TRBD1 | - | CAIRGTGGLGDEQYF | TGTGCCATCAGAGGGACAGGGGGCCTGGGGGACGAGCAGTACTTC
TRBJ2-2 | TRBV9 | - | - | CASSVDKGAGELFF | TGTGCCAGCAGCGTAGATAAAGGGGCCGGGGAGCTGTTTTTT
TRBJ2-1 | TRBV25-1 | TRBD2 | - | CASSAPFGSGNPNEQFF | TGTGCCAGCAGCGCCCCTTTTGGTAGCGGGAACCCCAATGAGCAGTTCTTC
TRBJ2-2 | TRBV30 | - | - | CAWSVRSRGFPGELFF | TGTGCCTGGAGTGTACGGTCGAGGGGGTTTCCCGGGGAGCTGTTTTTT
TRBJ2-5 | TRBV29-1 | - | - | CSVDGTPGQETQYF | TGCAGCGTTGATGGGACACCGGGGCAAGAGACCCAGTACTTC
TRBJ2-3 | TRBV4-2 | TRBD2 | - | CASSQDLETSGNLFADTQYF | TGTGCCAGCAGCCAAGACCTGGAGACTAGCGGGAATCTGTTCGCAGATACGCAGTATTTT
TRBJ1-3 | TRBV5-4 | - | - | CASSSGGYSGNTIYF | TGTGCCAGCAGCTCAGGTGGATACTCTGGAAACACCATATATTTT
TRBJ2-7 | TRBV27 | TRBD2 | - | CASKYSGRRYEQYF | TGTGCCAGCAAGTATAGCGGGAGAAGGTACGAGCAGTACTTC
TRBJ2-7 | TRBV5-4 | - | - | CASTSGNEQYF | TGTGCCAGCACATCAGGGAACGAGCAGTACTTC
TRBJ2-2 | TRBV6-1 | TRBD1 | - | CASSAPTGAPGELFF | TGTGCCAGCAGTGCACCGACAGGGGCCCCCGGGGAGCTGTTTTTT
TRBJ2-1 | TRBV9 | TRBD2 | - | CASSVDFLGTSGRGDEQFF | TGTGCCAGCAGCGTAGATTTCTTGGGGACTAGCGGGAGAGGCGATGAGCAGTTCTTC
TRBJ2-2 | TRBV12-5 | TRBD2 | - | CASGSSGLAGATPRFANTGELFF | TGTGCTAGTGGTTCCTCCGGGCTAGCGGGTGCAACACCCCGCTTCGCGAACACCGGGGAGCTGTTTTTT
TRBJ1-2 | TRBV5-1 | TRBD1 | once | CASSLRGGTGVFGYTF | TGCGCCAGCAGCTTGCGAGGGGGGACAGGGGTTTTTGGCTACACCTTC
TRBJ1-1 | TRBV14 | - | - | CASSQNVWAVTMNTEAFF | TGTGCCAGCAGCCAAAATGTTTGGGCAGTCACCATGAACACTGAAGCTTTCTTT
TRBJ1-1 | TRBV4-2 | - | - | CASSQGREMNTEAFF | TGTGCCAGCAGCCAAGGGCGGGAGATGAACACTGAAGCTTTCTTT
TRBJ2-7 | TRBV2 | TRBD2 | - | CASSQVREGPYEQYF | TGTGCCAGCAGCCAGGTCCGGGAGGGCCCCTACGAGCAGTACTTC
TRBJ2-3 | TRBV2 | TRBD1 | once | CASSERAGGPTGTQYF | TGTGCCAGCAGTGAAAGGGCAGGGGGTCCGACTGGGACGCAGTATTTT
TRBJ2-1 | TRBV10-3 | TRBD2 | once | CAISRTSGSAYNEQFF | TGTGCCATCAGTCGGACTAGCGGGAGCGCCTACAATGAGCAGTTCTTC
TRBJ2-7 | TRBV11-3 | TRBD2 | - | CASSQVREGPYEQYF | TGTGCCAGCAGCCAGGTCCGGGAGGGCCCCTACGAGCAGTACTTC
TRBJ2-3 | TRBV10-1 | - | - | CASSLLETDTQYF | TGCGCCAGCAGTTTACTAGAAACAGATACGCAGTATTTT
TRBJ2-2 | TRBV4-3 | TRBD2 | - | CASSQAQRGNTGELFF | TGCGCCAGCAGCCAAGCTCAGCGGGGAAACACCGGGGAGCTGTTTTTT
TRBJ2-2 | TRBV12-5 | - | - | CASGTGVWGGELFF | TGTGCTAGTGGGACGGGAGTCTGGGGCGGGGAGCTGTTTTTT
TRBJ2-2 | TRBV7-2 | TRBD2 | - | CASRPGTSGQVELFF | TGTGCCAGCAGACCGGGGACTAGCGGGCAGGTGGAGCTGTTTTTT